The T cell receptor beta chain under discussion was sequenced for a study of shared clonotypes between healthy human individuals. Study background: Three CD4 naive, three CD4 memory, two CD8 naive and one CD8 memory plate were used per donor.

Overall study results and limits: What naive subsets generally showed was a larger estimated richness than memory subsets showed. Rarefaction indicated that sorted-subset sequencing remained incomplete although depth was large.

Profiling relied on immunoSEQ multiplex PCR, and the TCRdb table lists in-frame clones only, not all of them. The sample records 2,500,000 or so clones, roughly nine tenths being singletons. The CDR3 length is 13 residues. V was pared by 6 bases and J by 1 base, with 9 bases between. Germline V gene data show CDR1 as SNHLY and CDR2 as FYNNEI. Remarks on this clone: Its antigen is unknown.

The chain combines TRBV2 with TRBJ1-1; no clear D gene. This receptor was taken from a man younger than 35 in good health. Sequencing input: naive CD4+ T cells sorted from blood. Subset described: CD45RA+ positively selected. The CDR3 sequence: CASRKEGNTEAFF. CDR3 DNA sequence: TGTGCCAGCAGGAAGGAGGGGAACACTGAAGCTTTCTTT.